The 28 T cell receptor beta chains given below trace back to one sample, sequenced in a study of blood T cell repertoires in COVID-19. Clones were sequenced by immunoSEQ multiplex PCR, and TCRdb holds only the in-frame ones, with some missing. The repertoire holds 150,000 to 200,000 clones, 82% seen once, with 4% to 6.5% in the top ten. The sample comprised PBMCs or T cells enriched from blood (not recorded which). The receptors come from a woman aged 60-75 years with acute COVID-19.

The chain joins TRBV5-6 to TRBJ1-1; no reliable D call. The V gene's germline CDR1 is SGHDT and CDR2 YYEEEE. This CDR3 comprises 13 residues. Trimming shortened V by 1 base and J by 4 bases, and 8 bases separated the two germline ends. The CDR3 is CASSLWAATEAFF. CDR3 DNA: TGTGCCAGCAGCTTGTGGGCAGCCACTGAAGCTTTCTTT.

The gene calls are TRBV3-1 (or the pseudogene TRBV3-2) and TRBJ2-2; TRBD2 aligns across 10 bases. The length of the CDR3 is 14 residues. Looked up from germline, CDR1 is LGHDT and CDR2 is YNNKEL (reference sequence). V dropped 8 bases and J dropped 2; count of bases not matched to a gene: 2. The CDR3 DNA reads as TGTGCCAGCTCTAGCGGGAGCAACACCGGGGAGCTGTTTTTT. Protein product: CASSSGSNTGELFF.

This clone was picked up a small number of times. This chain links TRBV6-2 or TRBV6-3 with TRBJ1-2; D might be TRBD1 (6 bases). Germline CDR1 is MNHEY and CDR2 is SVGEGT. This CDR3 contains 15 residues. With 5 bases removed from V and 2 bases from J, the gap between germline ends came to 15 bases. CDR3 nucleotide sequence: TGTGCCAGCAGTAAGGGCCAGGGGCGAAACTATGGCTACACCTTC. Protein: CASSKGQGRNYGYTF.

The chain links TRBV7-2 to TRBJ2-1, with 9 nucleotides matching TRBD2. CDR3 length equals 17 residues. The trim removed 2 bases at V and 0 bases at J, leaving 5 bases unmatched. Germline V lookup: CDR1 SGHTA, CDR2 FQGNSA. CDR3 nucleotides: TGTGCCAGCAGCTTATCTAGCGGGACACCCTCCTACAATGAGCAGTTCTTC. It specifies CASSLSSGTPSYNEQFF.

The CDR3 region is CASTLTDGPNQPQHF. In DNA form, the CDR3 reads TGTGCCAGTACCCTGACAGATGGGCCTAATCAGCCCCAGCATTTT. The V gene is TRBV19, the J gene TRBJ1-5, with a weak D call TRBD1 (5 bases). Between the trimmed V and J ends, which lost 7 bases and 4 bases, there was a span of 17 bases. The CDR3 consists of 15 residues. Germline V gene lookup returns CDR1 LNHDA and CDR2 SQIVND (reference sequence).

V and J are TRBV25-1 and TRBJ2-3, with TRBD1 as a possible D gene (6 bases). The V gene lost 3 bases and the J gene lost 2 bases, with 21 bases spanning the gap. From germline, CDR1 is MGHDK and CDR2 SYGVNS. This CDR3 has 18 residues. CDR3 loop: CASSDSGTPIAITDTQYF. CDR3 in DNA: TGTGCCAGCAGTGATTCCGGGACACCTATCGCTATCACAGATACGCAGTATTTT.

The genes are TRBV7-2 and TRBJ1-2; 7 bases align to TRBD1. The germline CDR1 and CDR2 sequences are SGHTA and FQGNSA. Trimming cost V 1 base and J 7 bases; bases outside gene matches: 3. The CDR3 runs to 13 residues. CDR3 sequence (DNA): TGTGCCAGCAGCTTAGACAGGGGAGGTGGCTACACCTTC. Translated, it gives CASSLDRGGGYTF.

The V and J genes are TRBV6-2 or TRBV6-3 and TRBJ2-3, with a possible D match to TRBD2 (6 bases). The CDR3 loop spans 16 amino acids. V lost 2 bases and J lost 0, with 12 bases in between. CDR1 MNHEY and CDR2 SVGEGT come from the germline V gene. The DNA of the CDR3 is TGTGCCAGCAGTTACGGGGACTTTTCTAGCACAGATACGCAGTATTTT. This gives the protein CASSYGDFSSTDTQYF.

This clone was observed a few times. In DNA form, the CDR3 reads TGTGCCAGCAGCCAAGGTTTCAGGGGCGCACCCCAGCCCCAGCATTTT. Its translation: CASSQGFRGAPQPQHF. V is TRBV3-1 (or the pseudogene TRBV3-2) and J is TRBJ1-5; D perhaps matches TRBD1 (6 bases). Between the trimmed V and J ends, which lost 1 base and 7 bases, there was a span of 17 bases. The germline gives CDR1 LGHDT, CDR2 YNNKEL (reference sequence). The CDR3 is 16 residues long.

This clone has only a few counts. The rearrangement joins TRBV5-1 to TRBJ2-2; 10 bases match TRBD2. The CDR3 loop spans 16 amino acids. V lost 5 bases to trimming and J lost 4 bases; unmatched junction nucleotides: 8. In germline, CDR1 is SGHRS, CDR2 YFSETQ. DNA for the CDR3: TGCGCCAGCAGTGAGGATAGCGGGAGGCCCACCGGGGAGCTGTTTTTT. Translated: CASSEDSGRPTGELFF. Variable domain in full (rest from reference TRBV5-1 and TRBJ2-2): KAGVTQTPRYLIKTRGQQVTLSCSPISGHRSVSWYQQTPGQGLQFLFEYFSETQRNKGNFPGRFSGRQFSNSRSEMNVSTLELGDSALYLCASSEDSGRPTGELFFGEGSRLTVL.

The chain carries TRBV11-2 and TRBJ1-1; D uncertain. CDR3 length: 13 residues. V lost 0 bases and J 4 bases, leaving 6 bases between the germline ends. Germline V gene sequence: CDR1 SGHAT, CDR2 FQNNGV. CDR3 protein: CASSLDPGTEAFF. The CDR3 nucleotides read TGTGCCAGCAGCTTAGATCCCGGCACTGAAGCTTTCTTT. The full variable domain, in which reference TRBV11-2 and TRBJ1-1 provide the parts outside the CDR3, is EAGVAQSPRYKIIEKRQSVAFWCNPISGHATLYWYQQILGQGPKLLIQFQNNGVVDDSQLPKDRFSAERLKGVDSTLKIQPAKLEDSAVYLCASSLDPGTEAFFGQGTRLTVV.

V is TRBV7-2 and J is TRBJ2-3; 8 nucleotides align to TRBD2. Germline trimming cut 5 bases from V and 9 bases from J; bases unmatched to any gene: 7. This CDR3 has 13 amino acids. Looked up from germline, CDR1 is SGHTA and CDR2 is FQGNSA. The CDR3 here is CASSPASGGTQYF. In nucleotides, the CDR3 is TGTGCCAGCAGCCCTGCGTCGGGGGGGACGCAGTATTTT.

The V call is TRBV19, the J call TRBJ2-5; D may be TRBD1 (7 bases). V was clipped by 3 bases and J by 4 bases, with 15 bases between them. This CDR3 comprises 15 residues. The germline V gene has CDR1 LNHDA and CDR2 SQIVND (reference sequence). The CDR3 DNA is TGTGCCAGTAGTATCGACAGGGACTGGGCAGAGACCCAGTACTTC. It yields the protein CASSIDRDWAETQYF. The variable domain in full, with the rest retrieved from reference TRBV19 and TRBJ2-5, is DGGITQSPKYLFRKEGQNVTLSCEQNLNHDAMYWYRQDPGQGLRLIYYSQIVNDFQKGDIAEGYSVSREKKESFPLTVTSAQKNPTAFYLCASSIDRDWAETQYFGPGTRLLVL.

The J gene is TRBJ1-2, the V gene TRBV2; 7 bases map to TRBD1. J was trimmed by 1 base and V by 3 bases; bases with no gene match: 5. This CDR3 comprises 15 residues. In germline, CDR1 is SNHLY, CDR2 FYNNEI. In DNA form, the CDR3 reads TGTGCCAGCAGTGATGACAGGGAACTTAACTATGGCTACACCTTC. It encodes CASSDDRELNYGYTF. The full variable domain, completed using reference TRBV2 and TRBJ1-2, is EPEVTQTPSHQVTQMGQEVILRCVPISNHLYFYWYRQILGQKVEFLVSFYNNEISEKSEIFDDQFSVERPDGSNFTLKIRSTKLEDSAMYFCASSDDRELNYGYTFGSGTRLTVV.

The rearrangement uses TRBV24-1 and TRBJ1-1; D possibly corresponds to TRBD1 (5 bases). The germline V gene has CDR1 KGHDR and CDR2 SFDVKD. Trimming removed 5 bases at V and 2 bases at J, with 14 bases between. This CDR3 comprises 15 residues. CDR3 loop: CATSGPQGGNTEAFF. The CDR3 coding sequence is TGTGCCACCAGTGGGCCTCAGGGAGGCAACACTGAAGCTTTCTTT.

The chain joins TRBV28 to TRBJ2-1; the D gene is possibly TRBD1 (5 bases). Germline-derived CDR1 and CDR2 are MDHEN and SYDVKM. V was pared by 11 bases and J by 4 bases, with 15 bases between. The CDR3 length is 13 residues. CDR3 in DNA: TGTGCCTCCAGGCCCCCAGGGTACAATGAGCAGTTCTTC. As protein: CASRPPGYNEQFF. Supplemented by reference TRBV28 and TRBJ2-1, the full variable domain reads DVKVTQSSRYLVKRTGEKVFLECVQDMDHENMFWYRQDPGLGLRLIYFSYDVKMKEKGDIPEGYSVSREKKERFSLILESASTNQTSMYLCASRPPGYNEQFFGPGTRLTVL.

This clone was detected only once. The genes are TRBV7-2 and TRBJ1-2; no definite D call. The V gene's germline CDR1 is SGHTA and CDR2 FQGNSA. The CDR3 runs to 13 residues. V lost 2 bases to trimming and J lost 6 bases, with 10 bases between them. As DNA, the CDR3 is TGTGCCAGCAGCTTAAACAGAAGAGATGGCTACACCTTC. Translation: CASSLNRRDGYTF.

This chain uses TRBV7-9 with TRBJ1-3; 12 nucleotides line up with TRBD1. Per germline, CDR1 SEHNR and CDR2 FQNEAQ (reference sequence). CDR3 size: 18 residues. Trimming took 2 bases from V and 3 from J; bases not matched to a gene: 8. The CDR3 nucleotides are TGTGCCAGCAGCTTATCTACGGGACAGGGGGCGCGTGGAAACACCATATATTTT. Residues: CASSLSTGQGARGNTIYF.

This rearrangement joins TRBV18 to TRBJ2-5, with a weak D call TRBD2 (6 bases). V was pared by 5 bases and J by 9 bases, with 19 bases between. The CDR3 is 14 amino acids. CDR1 and CDR2 from the germline V gene are KGHSH and LQKENI. CDR3 sequence reads: CASSSSSMGGAQYF. CDR3 DNA sequence: TGTGCCAGCTCATCTTCTAGCATGGGAGGAGCCCAGTACTTC.

The gene calls are TRBV10-2 and TRBJ1-2, with D unresolved. Trimming left V 0 bases short and J 7 bases short, with 15 bases between. This CDR3 is 15 amino acids long. Germline V gene sequence: CDR1 WSHSY, CDR2 SAAADI. The CDR3 region has the DNA TGCGCCAGCAGTGAGTCTATGGGGAGGCCTGGTGGCTACACCTTC. Translation: CASSESMGRPGGYTF.

The chain uses TRBV6-5 and TRBJ2-2, with a tentative D call TRBD2 (5 bases). V was shortened by 2 bases and J by 5 bases, with 12 bases between the two germline ends. CDR1 and CDR2 (germline): MNHEY, SVGAGI. The CDR3 loop spans 15 amino acids. The CDR3 is CASSYRGPRTGELFF. DNA of the CDR3: TGTGCCAGCAGTTACCGGGGTCCGCGGACCGGGGAGCTGTTTTTT.

The chain is built from TRBV23-1 and TRBJ2-7; 7 bases are a match to TRBD1. TRBV23-1 is noted as an ORF with a role that remains uncertain. V dropped 4 bases and J dropped 1; count of bases not matched to a gene: 4. CDR3 length: 14 amino acids. CDR3 sequence: CASSPKTGSYEQYV. In DNA, the CDR3 is TGCGCCAGCAGTCCGAAGACAGGGTCCTACGAGCAGTACGTC.

J is TRBJ1-1 and V is TRBV11-2, with TRBD1 matching 9 bases. V lost 1 base, J lost 7 bases, and 4 bases stayed unmatched. Germline V gives CDR1 SGHAT, CDR2 FQNNGV. This CDR3 contains 14 residues. Written as DNA, the CDR3 is TGTGCCAGCAGCTTAGTTAGGACAGGGGATGAAGCTTTCTTT. Translating it yields CASSLVRTGDEAFF.

The rearrangement uses TRBV6-2 or TRBV6-3 and TRBJ2-2, with TRBD2 matching 8 bases. The CDR3 spans 13 residues. Unmatched junction bases numbered 0, after V lost 5 bases and J lost 4 bases. From germline, CDR1 is MNHEY and CDR2 SVGEGT. The chain's CDR3 is CASSGTSTGELFF. CDR3 DNA: TGTGCCAGCAGTGGGACTAGCACCGGGGAGCTGTTTTTT.

The chain links TRBV4-3 to TRBJ1-2, with a tentative D call TRBD1 (6 bases). V lost 2 bases to trimming and J lost 1 base, with 14 bases between them. Germline CDR1 and CDR2: LGHNA and YSLEER. The CDR3 has 16 amino acids. Here the CDR3 DNA reads TGCGCCAGCAGCCAACCGATCGGACAGTTTAACTATGGCTACACCTTC. Residues: CASSQPIGQFNYGYTF.

The chain carries TRBV11-2 and TRBJ2-7, with D perhaps TRBD2 (6 bases). V lost 5 bases and J lost 0, with 17 bases in between. The CDR3 sequence is 16 residues long. Looked up from germline, CDR1 is SGHAT and CDR2 is FQNNGV. CDR3 sequence reads: CASSLKEGFSSYEQYF. The CDR3, as DNA: TGTGCCAGCAGCCTGAAGGAGGGGTTTAGCTCCTACGAGCAGTACTTC.

This chain connects TRBV7-2 to TRBJ2-3, with TRBD2 matching 8 bases. Germline CDR1 reads SGHTA; CDR2 reads FQGNSA. V was clipped by 0 bases and J by 1 base; unmatched bases: 12. This CDR3 is built from 19 residues. The CDR3 DNA reads TGTGCCAGCAGCTTAGCGTGGCTAATTAGCGGGGATCGCACAGATACGCAGTATTTT. Translating gives CASSLAWLISGDRTDTQYF.

The CDR3 coding sequence is TGTGCCAGCAGTACCAGACAGGGAGGTTTTACAGATACGCAGTATTTT. Amino acid sequence: CASSTRQGGFTDTQYF. The chain carries TRBV5-4 and TRBJ2-3, with D perhaps TRBD1 (7 bases). This CDR3 comprises 16 residues. The V end lost 5 bases, the J end lost 3 bases, and 19 bases lay between the germline ends. CDR1 is SGHNT and CDR2 is YYREEE in the germline V gene (reference sequence).